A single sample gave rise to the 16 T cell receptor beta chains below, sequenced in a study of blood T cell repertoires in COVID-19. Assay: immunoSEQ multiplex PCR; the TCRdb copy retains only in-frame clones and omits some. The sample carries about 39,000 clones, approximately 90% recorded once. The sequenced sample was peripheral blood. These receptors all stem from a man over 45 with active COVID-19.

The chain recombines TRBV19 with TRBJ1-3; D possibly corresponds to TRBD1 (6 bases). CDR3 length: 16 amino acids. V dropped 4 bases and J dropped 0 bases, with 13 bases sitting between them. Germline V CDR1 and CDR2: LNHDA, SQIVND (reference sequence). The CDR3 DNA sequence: TGTGCCAGTAGTACCGGGACACTCTCCTCTGGAAACACCATATATTTT. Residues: CASSTGTLSSGNTIYF. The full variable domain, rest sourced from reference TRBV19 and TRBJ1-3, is DGGITQSPKYLFRKEGQNVTLSCEQNLNHDAMYWYRQDPGQGLRLIYYSQIVNDFQKGDIAEGYSVSREKKESFPLTVTSAQKNPTAFYLCASSTGTLSSGNTIYFGEGSWLTVV.

The CDR3 DNA reads as TGTGCCAGCAGTCCGGGACTCCGGACTTCACCCCTCCACTTT. Residues: CASSPGLRTSPLHF. This chain connects TRBV6-2 or TRBV6-3 to TRBJ1-6; TRBD1 might be the D (5 bases). The CDR3 extends over 14 amino acids. V shed 5 bases and J shed 9 bases, with 14 bases lying between them. The V gene's germline CDR1 is MNHEY and CDR2 SVGEGT.

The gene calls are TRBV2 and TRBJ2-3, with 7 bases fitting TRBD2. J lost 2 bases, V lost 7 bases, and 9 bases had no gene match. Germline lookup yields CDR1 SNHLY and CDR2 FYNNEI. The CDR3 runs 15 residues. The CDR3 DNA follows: TGTGCCAGCAAGTACCTAGCGGCCGACACAGATACGCAGTATTTT. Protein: CASKYLAADTDTQYF.

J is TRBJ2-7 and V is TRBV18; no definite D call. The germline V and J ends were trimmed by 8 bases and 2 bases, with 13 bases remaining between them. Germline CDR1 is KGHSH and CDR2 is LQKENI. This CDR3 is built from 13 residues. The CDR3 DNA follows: TGTGCCAGCCGCGACACGACCCCCTACGAGCAGTACTTC. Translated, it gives CASRDTTPYEQYF.

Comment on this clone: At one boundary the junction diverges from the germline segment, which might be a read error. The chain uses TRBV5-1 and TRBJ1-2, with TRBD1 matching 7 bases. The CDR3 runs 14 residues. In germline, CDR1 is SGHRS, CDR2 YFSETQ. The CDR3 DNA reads TGCGCCAGCAGCCCCACTTCCGCCGGGACAGAGGCATCCTTC. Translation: CASSPTSAGTEASF.

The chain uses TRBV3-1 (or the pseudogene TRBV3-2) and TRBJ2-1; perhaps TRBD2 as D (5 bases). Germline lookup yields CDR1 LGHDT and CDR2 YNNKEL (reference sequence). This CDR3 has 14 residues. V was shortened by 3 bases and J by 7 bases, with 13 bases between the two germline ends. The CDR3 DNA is TGTGCCAGCAGCCACGGGGTCTTTGTTAATGAGCAGTTCTTC. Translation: CASSHGVFVNEQFF.

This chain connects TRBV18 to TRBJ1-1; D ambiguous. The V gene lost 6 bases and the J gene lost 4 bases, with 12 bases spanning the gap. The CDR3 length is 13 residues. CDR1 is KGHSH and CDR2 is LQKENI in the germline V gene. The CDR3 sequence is CASSPEGGTEAFF. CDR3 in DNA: TGTGCCAGCTCCCCGGAGGGCGGCACTGAAGCTTTCTTT.

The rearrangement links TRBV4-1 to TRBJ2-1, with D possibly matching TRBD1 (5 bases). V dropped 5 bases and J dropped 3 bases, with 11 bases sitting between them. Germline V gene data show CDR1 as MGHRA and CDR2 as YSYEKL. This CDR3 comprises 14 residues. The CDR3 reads CASSDTTGYNEQFF. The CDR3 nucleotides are TGCGCCAGCAGCGATACAACAGGCTACAATGAGCAGTTCTTC.

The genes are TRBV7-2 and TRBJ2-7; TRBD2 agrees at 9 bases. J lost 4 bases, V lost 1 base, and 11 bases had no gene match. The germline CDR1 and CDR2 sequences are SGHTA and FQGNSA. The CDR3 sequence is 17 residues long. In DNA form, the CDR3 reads TGTGCCAGCAGCTTAGTACATGCGGGGGGGGCCGGGTACGAGCAGTACTTC. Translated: CASSLVHAGGAGYEQYF.

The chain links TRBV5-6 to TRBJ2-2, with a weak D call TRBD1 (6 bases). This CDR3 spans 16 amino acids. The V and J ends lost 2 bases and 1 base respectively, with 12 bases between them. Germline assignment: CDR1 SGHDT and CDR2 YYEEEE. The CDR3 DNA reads TGTGCCAGCAGCTTCCGAAAGACAGGGAACACCGGGGAGCTGTTTTTT. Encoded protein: CASSFRKTGNTGELFF.

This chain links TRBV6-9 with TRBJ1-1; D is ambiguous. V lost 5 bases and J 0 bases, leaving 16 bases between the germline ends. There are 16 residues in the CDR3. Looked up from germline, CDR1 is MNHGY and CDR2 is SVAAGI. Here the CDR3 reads CASSPRSTQMNTEAFF. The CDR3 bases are TGTGCCAGCAGTCCAAGGAGTACCCAAATGAACACTGAAGCTTTCTTT.

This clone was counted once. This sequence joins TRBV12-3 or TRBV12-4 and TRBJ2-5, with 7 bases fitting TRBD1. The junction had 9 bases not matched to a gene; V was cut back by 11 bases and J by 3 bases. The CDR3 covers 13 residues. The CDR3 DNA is TGTGCCTCCACAGGGACAGTTAAAGAGACCCAGTACTTC. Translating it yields CASTGTVKETQYF.

For the CDR3, the DNA is TGTGCCAGCAGCCTCGACAGGGGGGCGGCCCAGTTCTTC. Amino acids: CASSLDRGAAQFF. The chain recombines TRBV7-6 with TRBJ2-1; 9 positions agree with TRBD1. With V trimmed by 5 bases and J by 13 bases, 9 bases remained unmatched. The germline gives CDR1 SGHVS, CDR2 FNYEAQ. CDR3 length: 13 amino acids.

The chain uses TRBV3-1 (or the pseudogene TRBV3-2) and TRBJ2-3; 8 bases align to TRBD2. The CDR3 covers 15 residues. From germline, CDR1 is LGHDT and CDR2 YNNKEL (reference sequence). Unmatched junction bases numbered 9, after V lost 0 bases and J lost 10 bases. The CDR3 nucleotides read TGTGCCAGCAGCCAAGATCCGGGGAGCGGGAGAGCGCAGTATTTT. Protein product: CASSQDPGSGRAQYF.

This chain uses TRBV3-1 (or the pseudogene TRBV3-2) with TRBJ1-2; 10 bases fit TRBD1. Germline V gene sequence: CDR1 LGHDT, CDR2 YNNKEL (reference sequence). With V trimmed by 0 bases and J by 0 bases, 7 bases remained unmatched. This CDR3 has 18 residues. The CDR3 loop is CASSQDPRQGASNYGYTF. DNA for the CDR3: TGTGCCAGCAGCCAAGATCCCCGACAGGGGGCTTCTAACTATGGCTACACCTTC.

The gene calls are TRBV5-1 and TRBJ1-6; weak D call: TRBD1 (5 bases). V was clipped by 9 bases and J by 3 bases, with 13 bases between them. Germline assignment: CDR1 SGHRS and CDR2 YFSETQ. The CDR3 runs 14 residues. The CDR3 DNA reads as TGCGCCACATTAGGGGTGGACTATAATTCACCCCTCCACTTT. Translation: CATLGVDYNSPLHF.